Below are 5 T cell receptor beta chains sequenced from a single sample in a study of blood T cell repertoires in COVID-19. Method: immunoSEQ multiplex PCR; TCRdb's copy keeps in-frame clones and lacks some. The data hold 40,000 to 50,000 clones, with around nine tenths observed a single time. The sample comprised peripheral blood. The receptors were sampled from a man between 65 and 85 years old with active COVID-19.

Notes on this clone: This may be a read error: a much more frequent sequence differs by one nucleotide. CDR3: CAGSAGPARSTDTQYF. The CDR3 region has the DNA TGTGCCGGCAGCGCGGGCCCGGCGCGGAGCACAGATACGCAGTATTTT. This sequence joins TRBV6-2 or TRBV6-3 and TRBJ2-3; D possibly corresponds to TRBD2 (5 bases). This CDR3 is built from 16 residues. Germline V lookup: CDR1 MNHEY, CDR2 SVGEGT.

Comments on this clone: Compared with germline, one end of the junction differs, possibly owing to a read error. The chain links TRBV20-1 to TRBJ1-2, with TRBD1 as a possible D gene (5 bases). The CDR3 sequence is 9 residues long. CDR1 is DFQATT, CDR2 SNEGSKA, per germline (reference sequence). CDR3 DNA: TGCAGTGCTAACCGGGACTCCTCCTTC. As protein: CSANRDSSF.

This clone was counted a single time. The chain employs TRBV5-8 and TRBJ2-7; TRBD1 matches at 10 bases. The CDR3 runs to 14 residues. CDR1 SGHTS and CDR2 YDEGEE come from the germline V gene. Trimming removed 2 bases from V and 3 bases from J; junction bases left unmatched: 2. In DNA, the CDR3 is TGTGCCAGCAGCTTTGGGACAGGGGTCTACGAGCAGTACTTC. It codes for CASSFGTGVYEQYF.

The gene calls are TRBV2 and TRBJ2-3, with 8 bases aligning to TRBD1. V was clipped by 6 bases and J by 0 bases; unmatched bases: 8. The CDR3 is made up of 16 amino acids. Germline CDR1 SNHLY, CDR2 FYNNEI. In DNA form, the CDR3 reads TGTGCCAGCAGGGGACAGGCTTGGGGGAGCACAGATACGCAGTATTTT. This codes for CASRGQAWGSTDTQYF. Combining the CDR3 with reference TRBV2 and TRBJ2-3 gives the whole variable domain EPEVTQTPSHQVTQMGQEVILRCVPISNHLYFYWYRQILGQKVEFLVSFYNNEISEKSEIFDDQFSVERPDGSNFTLKIRSTKLEDSAMYFCASRGQAWGSTDTQYFGPGTRLTVL.

J is TRBJ2-1 and V is TRBV19; TRBD1 aligns across 8 bases. Trimming took 6 bases from V and 4 from J; bases not matched to a gene: 5. This CDR3 spans 14 amino acids. Germline lookup yields CDR1 LNHDA and CDR2 SQIVND (reference sequence). The CDR3 sequence: CASSPDRGYNEQFF. The CDR3 DNA reads TGTGCCAGTAGCCCCGACAGGGGATACAATGAGCAGTTCTTC.